This T cell receptor (beta chain) is from a study of T cell responses to AZD1222 COVID-19 vaccine. TCRdb keeps only in-frame clones here, not all; method: immunoSEQ multiplex PCR. The sample has around 60,000 clones; 70% to 90% are singletons. Trimming cost V 3 bases and J 0 bases; bases outside gene matches: 3. CDR3 size: 15 residues. Germline V gene lookup returns CDR1 SGDLS and CDR2 YYNGEE. This receptor was identified in an adult in good health. This chain joins TRBV9 and TRBJ1-2, with 9 bases fitting TRBD1. The sequencing used peripheral blood, collected on day 0 of AZD1222 vaccination. The CDR3 DNA follows: TGTGCCAGCAGCGAGGGACAGGGCGCTAACTATGGCTACACCTTC. Its protein is CASSEGQGANYGYTF.